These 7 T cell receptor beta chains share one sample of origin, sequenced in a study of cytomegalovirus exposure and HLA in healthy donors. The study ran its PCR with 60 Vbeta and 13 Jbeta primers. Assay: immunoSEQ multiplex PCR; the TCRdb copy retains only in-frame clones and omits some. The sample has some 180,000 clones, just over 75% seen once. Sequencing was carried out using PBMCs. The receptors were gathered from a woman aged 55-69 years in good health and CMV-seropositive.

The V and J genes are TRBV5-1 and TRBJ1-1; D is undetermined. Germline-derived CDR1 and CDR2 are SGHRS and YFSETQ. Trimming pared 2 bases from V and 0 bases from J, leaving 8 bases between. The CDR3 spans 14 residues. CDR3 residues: CASSFEGMNTEAFF. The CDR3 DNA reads TGCGCCAGCAGCTTTGAGGGAATGAACACTGAAGCTTTCTTT.

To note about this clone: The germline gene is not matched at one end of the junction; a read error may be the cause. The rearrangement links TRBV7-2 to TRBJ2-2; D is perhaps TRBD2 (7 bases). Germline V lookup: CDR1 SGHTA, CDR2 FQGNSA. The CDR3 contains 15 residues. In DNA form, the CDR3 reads TGTGCTAGCAGCTTAGGAAGGGGGGGGCCCGGGGAGCTGTTTTTT. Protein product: CASSLGRGGPGELFF.

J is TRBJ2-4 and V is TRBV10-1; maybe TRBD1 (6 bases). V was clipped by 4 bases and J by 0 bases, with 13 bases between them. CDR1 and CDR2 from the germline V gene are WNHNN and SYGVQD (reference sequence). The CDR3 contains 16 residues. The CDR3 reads CASSARGGVAKNIQYF. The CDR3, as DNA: TGCGCCAGCAGTGCCAGGGGTGGGGTAGCCAAAAACATTCAGTACTTC.

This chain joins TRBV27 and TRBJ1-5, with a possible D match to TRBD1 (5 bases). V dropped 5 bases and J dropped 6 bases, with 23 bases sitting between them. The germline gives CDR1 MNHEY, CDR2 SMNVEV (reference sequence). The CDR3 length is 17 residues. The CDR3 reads CASSPLKTARTGQPQHF. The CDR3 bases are TGTGCCAGCAGTCCTCTTAAGACAGCCCGGACGGGTCAGCCCCAGCATTTT.

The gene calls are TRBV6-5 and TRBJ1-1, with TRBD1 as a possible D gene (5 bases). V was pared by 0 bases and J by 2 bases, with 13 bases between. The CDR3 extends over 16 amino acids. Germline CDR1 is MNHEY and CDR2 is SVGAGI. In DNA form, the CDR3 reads TGTGCCAGCAGTTACTCTGGCTGGGGCGGAAACACTGAAGCTTTCTTT. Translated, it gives CASSYSGWGGNTEAFF.

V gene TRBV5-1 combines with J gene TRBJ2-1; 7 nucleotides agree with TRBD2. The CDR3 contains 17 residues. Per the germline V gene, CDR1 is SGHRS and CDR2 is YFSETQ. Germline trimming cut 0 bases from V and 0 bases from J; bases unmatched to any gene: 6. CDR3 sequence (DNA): TGCGCCAGCAGCTTGGGACTAGCTGTTAGCTCCTACAATGAGCAGTTCTTC. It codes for CASSLGLAVSSYNEQFF. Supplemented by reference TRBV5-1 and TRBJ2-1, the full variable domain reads KAGVTQTPRYLIKTRGQQVTLSCSPISGHRSVSWYQQTPGQGLQFLFEYFSETQRNKGNFPGRFSGRQFSNSRSEMNVSTLELGDSALYLCASSLGLAVSSYNEQFFGPGTRLTVL.

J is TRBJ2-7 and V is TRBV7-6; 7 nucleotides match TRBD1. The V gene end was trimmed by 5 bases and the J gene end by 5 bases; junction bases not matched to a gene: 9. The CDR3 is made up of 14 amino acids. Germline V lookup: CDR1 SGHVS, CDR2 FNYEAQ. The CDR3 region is CASSARDSADEQYF. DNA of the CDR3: TGTGCCAGCAGCGCCAGGGACAGTGCGGACGAGCAGTACTTC.